This T cell receptor (beta chain) was recorded in a study of OX40 agonist ivuxolimab in advanced cancers. Worth noting for this clone: Its antigen remains unknown.

Clones were read by immunoSEQ multiplex PCR, and TCRdb kept only the in-frame ones, dropping some. The sample includes about 5,700 clones, 85% to 90% of them seen just once. General study results and limits: Averaging showed that CD8+ T cells had more expanded clones than CD4+ did. By week 6 at 0.1 to 3.0 mg/kg, blood CD4+ and CD8+ T cells had expanded clonally.

Germline V gene data show CDR1 as MGHRA and CDR2 as YSYEKL. The CDR3 runs 15 residues. Germline trimming cut 3 bases from V and 8 bases from J; bases unmatched to any gene: 12. The V call is TRBV4-1, the J call TRBJ1-2; TRBD1 matches at 7 bases. This specimen consisted of CD4+ or CD8+ T cells sorted from blood, obtained in a trial of the OX40 agonist ivuxolimab. The receptor's source is an adult with an advanced solid tumor such as melanoma, head and neck, liver or kidney cancer. The chain's CDR3 is CASSQPTGPGEGYTF. DNA for the CDR3: TGCGCCAGCAGCCAGCCGACAGGGCCCGGGGAAGGCTACACCTTC.